A selection of T cell receptor beta chains follows, all from one sample in a study of T cell responses to AZD1222 COVID-19 vaccine. Sequenced by immunoSEQ multiplex PCR; TCRdb stores in-frame clones only, minus some. This sample has more than 110,000 clones, with about 94% found just once. This specimen was peripheral blood, taken on day 0 of AZD1222 vaccination. The receptors shown here come from an adult in good health. CDR3s include the opening cysteine and the closing phenylalanine or tryptophan. A D gene is named only where the DNA matches it firmly. Not every row has a clone size; where given, it reads once, few, many or a size class.

>TRBD1|TRBJ1-4|NA|TRBV11-2
CASSLGQGGGEKLFF
TGTGCCAGCAGCCTAGGACAGGGAGGGGGTGAAAAACTGTTTTTT
>NA|TRBJ1-1|NA|TRBV28
CASSLRGARAFF
TGTGCCAGCAGTTTACGGGGAGCTCGGGCTTTCTTT
>TRBD2|TRBJ2-1|few|TRBV28
CASSPGGWGHEQFF
TGTGCCAGCAGCCCGGGGGGATGGGGCCATGAGCAGTTCTTC
>TRBD1|TRBJ1-3|NA|TRBV19
CASSKYGTGTGNTIYF
TGTGCCAGTAGTAAATACGGGACAGGTACTGGAAACACCATATATTTT
>NA|TRBJ2-1|NA|TRBV19
CASLPQPSSAKYNEQFF
TGTGCCAGCCTCCCCCAGCCTTCTAGCGCCAAATACAATGAGCAGTTCTTC
>TRBD1|TRBJ1-1|NA|TRBV5-1
CASSLGDRGFLNTEAFF
TGCGCCAGCAGCTTGGGGGACAGGGGATTCCTGAACACTGAAGCTTTCTTT
>NA|TRBJ1-2|NA|TRBV5-4
CASRHQLGDYGYTF
TGTGCCAGCCGCCACCAATTGGGCGACTATGGCTACACCTTC
>NA|TRBJ2-4|NA|TRBV9
CASSVATDGGIQYF
TGTGCCAGCAGCGTAGCTACCGATGGGGGAATTCAGTACTTC
>NA|TRBJ1-5|NA|TRBV28
CASTHRDPNQPQHF
TGTGCCAGCACCCACCGGGACCCCAATCAGCCCCAGCATTTT
>NA|TRBJ2-2|NA|TRBV7-2
CASSLQTGELFF
TGTGCCAGCAGCTTACAGACCGGGGAGCTGTTTTTT
>NA|TRBJ2-7|once|TRBV5-4
CASSSGGQSHKGQYF
TGTGCCAGCAGCTCGGGGGGACAGAGCCATAAGGGGCAGTACTTC
>NA|TRBJ2-1|NA|TRBV5-1
CASRVDSYNEQFF
TGCGCCAGCAGAGTGGACTCTTACAATGAGCAGTTCTTC
>TRBD1|TRBJ2-1|few|TRBV19
CASSMGNRGRGMQFF
TGTGCCAGTAGTATGGGAAACAGGGGGCGAGGTATGCAGTTCTTC
>NA|TRBJ2-3|NA|TRBV30
CARAPLGPSTDTQYF
TGTGCCCGCGCTCCCCTCGGCCCTAGCACAGATACGCAGTATTTT
>TRBD2|TRBJ2-3|NA|TRBV6-4
CASSDWGLAGPSYTQYF
TGTGCCAGCAGTGACTGGGGACTAGCGGGGCCCTCGTATACGCAGTATTTT
>NA|TRBJ2-5|NA|TRBV30
CAWTTGWAQETQYF
TGTGCCTGGACCACGGGTTGGGCCCAAGAGACCCAGTACTTC
>TRBD2|TRBJ2-3|NA|TRBV7-2
CASSFGGGIDTQYF
TGTGCCAGCAGCTTCGGGGGAGGGATAGATACGCAGTATTTT
>NA|TRBJ2-7|NA|TRBV11-3
CASSHLYEQYF
TGTGCCAGCAGCCACCTCTACGAGCAGTACTTC
>TRBD2|TRBJ2-1|NA|TRBV3-1/TRBV3-2
CASSQAGGRNNEQFF
TGTGCCAGCAGCCAAGCGGGAGGGAGAAACAATGAGCAGTTCTTC
>NA|TRBJ2-6|NA|TRBV27
CASSPRWAGSGANVLTF
TGTGCCAGCAGTCCCCGTTGGGCCGGGTCTGGGGCCAACGTCCTGACTTTC
>TRBD2|TRBJ2-1|NA|TRBV11-3
CASSLGLAGGNEQFF
TGTGCCAGCAGCCTGGGACTAGCGGGGGGCAATGAGCAGTTCTTC
>NA|TRBJ2-4|NA|TRBV19
CASRTDSAKNIQYF
TGTGCCAGTAGGACTGACAGTGCCAAAAACATTCAGTACTTC
>TRBD1|TRBJ1-2|NA|TRBV19
CASSPGTGIYGYTF
TGTGCCAGTAGTCCCGGGACAGGGATCTATGGCTACACCTTC
>NA|TRBJ2-3|NA|TRBV7-2
CASSLSLADTQYF
TGTGCCAGCAGCTTGTCGCTAGCAGATACGCAGTATTTT
>NA|TRBJ2-6|few|TRBV18
CASSQGAGANVLTF
TGTGCCAGCTCACAAGGGGCTGGGGCCAACGTCCTGACTTTC
>NA|TRBJ2-1|NA|TRBV11-3
CASKADGYNEQFF
TGTGCCAGCAAAGCGGACGGCTACAATGAGCAGTTCTTC
>TRBD1|TRBJ1-4|NA|TRBV25-1
CASRPQGALGKLFF
TGTGCCAGTCGCCCACAGGGGGCATTAGGAAAACTGTTTTTT
>NA|TRBJ1-6|NA|TRBV30
CAWSVSPALNSPLHF
TGTGCCTGGAGTGTGTCCCCGGCCCTAAATTCACCCCTCCACTTT
>NA|TRBJ1-1|NA|TRBV4-1
CASSQEMGSAFF
TGCGCCAGCAGCCAAGAGATGGGTTCGGCTTTCTTT
>NA|TRBJ2-2|NA|TRBV29-1
CSVQDTTGRNTGELFF
TGCAGCGTTCAGGACACCACTGGCCGGAACACCGGGGAGCTGTTTTTT
>NA|TRBJ2-3|once|TRBV5-1
CASSPTPLFGSRTDTQYF
TGCGCCAGCAGCCCAACCCCCCTCTTTGGGAGTCGGACAGATACGCAGTATTTT
>NA|TRBJ1-5|NA|TRBV2
CASKLGFQPQHF
TGTGCCAGCAAATTGGGTTTTCAGCCCCAGCATTTT
>NA|TRBJ2-1|NA|TRBV3-1/TRBV3-2
CASSQDTWPGEQFF
TGTGCCAGCAGCCAAGATACGTGGCCGGGTGAGCAGTTCTTC
>TRBD1|TRBJ1-2|NA|TRBV7-9
CASSLGSGGQEGGYTF
TGTGCCAGCAGCTTAGGCTCGGGTGGACAGGAAGGTGGCTACACCTTC
>NA|TRBJ2-4|NA|TRBV29-1
CSVRTLLAKNIQYF
TGCAGCGTTCGGACACTTCTAGCCAAAAACATTCAGTACTTC
>TRBD1|TRBJ1-1|NA|TRBV14
CASSPGQIGTEAFF
TGTGCCAGCAGCCCGGGACAGATTGGCACTGAAGCTTTCTTT
>TRBD1|TRBJ2-7|NA|TRBV7-2
CASSLRALGGNFYEQYF
TGTGCCAGCAGCTTAAGGGCTCTAGGGGGCAATTTCTACGAGCAGTACTTC
>NA|TRBJ2-4|NA|TRBV18
CASSPERTDQYF
TGTGCCAGCTCACCTGAAAGGACCGATCAGTACTTC
>NA|TRBJ2-1|once|TRBV4-3
CASSQAALGSNEQFF
TGCGCCAGCAGCCAAGCCGCTTTGGGTAGCAATGAGCAGTTCTTC
>NA|TRBJ1-6|NA|TRBV28
CASSQQGWNSPLHF
TGTGCCAGCAGTCAGCAGGGATGGAATTCACCCCTCCACTTT
>NA|TRBJ2-3|NA|TRBV3-1/TRBV3-2
CASSQDIRVSTDTQYF
TGTGCCAGCAGCCAAGATATCAGGGTCAGCACAGATACGCAGTATTTT
>NA|TRBJ2-1|NA|TRBV30
CAWNGGSPGFEQFF
TGTGCCTGGAACGGGGGTAGTCCGGGGTTTGAGCAGTTCTTC
>NA|TRBJ2-5|NA|TRBV7-9
CASSPKGETQYF
TGTGCCAGCAGCCCCAAAGGGGAGACCCAGTACTTC